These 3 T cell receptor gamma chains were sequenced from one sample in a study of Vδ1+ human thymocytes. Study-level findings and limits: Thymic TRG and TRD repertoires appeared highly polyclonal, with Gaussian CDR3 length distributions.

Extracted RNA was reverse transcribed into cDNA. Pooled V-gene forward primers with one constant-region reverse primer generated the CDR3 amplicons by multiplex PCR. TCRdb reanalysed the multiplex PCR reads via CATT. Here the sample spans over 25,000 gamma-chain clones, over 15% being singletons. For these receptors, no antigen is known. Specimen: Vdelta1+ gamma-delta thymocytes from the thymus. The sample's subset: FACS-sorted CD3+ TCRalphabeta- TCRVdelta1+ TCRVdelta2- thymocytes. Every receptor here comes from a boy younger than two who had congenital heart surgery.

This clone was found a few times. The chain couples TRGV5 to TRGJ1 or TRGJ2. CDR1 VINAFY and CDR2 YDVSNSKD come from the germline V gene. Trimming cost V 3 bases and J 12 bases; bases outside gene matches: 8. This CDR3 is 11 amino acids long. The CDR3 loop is CATWDDSRKLF. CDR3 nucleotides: TGTGCCACCTGGGACGACAGTAGGAAACTCTTT.

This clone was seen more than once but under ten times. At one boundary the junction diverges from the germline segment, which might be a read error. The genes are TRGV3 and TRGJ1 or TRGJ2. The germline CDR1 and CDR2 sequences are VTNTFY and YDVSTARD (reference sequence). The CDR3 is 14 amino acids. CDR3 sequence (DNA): TGTGCCACCTCGGACGGAACTTATTATTATAAGAAACTCTTT. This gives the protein CATSDGTYYYKKLF.

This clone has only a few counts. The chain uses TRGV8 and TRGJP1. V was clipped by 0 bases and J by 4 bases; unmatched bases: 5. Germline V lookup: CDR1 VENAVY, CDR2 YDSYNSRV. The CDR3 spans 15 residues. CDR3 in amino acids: CATWDRPGTGWFKIF. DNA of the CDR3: TGTGCCACCTGGGATAGGCCAGGCACTGGTTGGTTCAAGATATTT.